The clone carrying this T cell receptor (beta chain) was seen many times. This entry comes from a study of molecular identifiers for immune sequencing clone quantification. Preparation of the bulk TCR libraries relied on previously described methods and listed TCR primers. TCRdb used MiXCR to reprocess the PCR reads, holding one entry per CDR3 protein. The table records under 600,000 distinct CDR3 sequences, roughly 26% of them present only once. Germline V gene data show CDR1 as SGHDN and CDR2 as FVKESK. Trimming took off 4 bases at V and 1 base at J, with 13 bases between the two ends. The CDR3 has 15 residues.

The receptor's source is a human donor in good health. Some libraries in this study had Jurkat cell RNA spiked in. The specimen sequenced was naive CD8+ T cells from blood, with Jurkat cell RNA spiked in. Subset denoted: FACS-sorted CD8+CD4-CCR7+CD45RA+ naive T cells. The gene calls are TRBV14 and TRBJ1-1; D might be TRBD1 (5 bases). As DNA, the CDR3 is TGTGCCAGCAGCCCTTCACAGGAGTCGAACACTGAAGCTTTCTTT. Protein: CASSPSQESNTEAFF.